This TCR beta chain was sequenced for a study of shared clonotypes between healthy human individuals. At the level of the study: CD4 naive cells filled three plates per donor, CD4 memory three, CD8 naive two and CD8 memory one.

Produced via immunoSEQ multiplex PCR; TCRdb's table is partial and in-frame only. The data contain 2 million to 2.5 million clones, approximately 96% of them seen just once; the ten biggest clones take up less than 0.15%. Concerning this clone: Its antigen is still unknown.

The CDR3 totals 16 residues. The V gene's germline CDR1 is SGDLS and CDR2 YYNGEE. With 0 bases clipped from V and 6 bases from J, the junction kept 11 bases outside the gene matches. Regarding the study as a whole: Memory subsets had estimated richness that was generally smaller than that of naive subsets. Inspection by rarefaction showed sorted-subset sequencing to be incomplete despite large depth. There were few donors, and this limited the genetic and exposure-history diversity represented.

The specimen sequenced was naive CD4+ T cells sorted from blood. Subset of the sample: CD45RA+ positively selected. This receptor was obtained from a man aged 18 to 30 in good health. This chain connects TRBV9 to TRBJ2-7, with 8 bases fitting TRBD1. CDR3 sequence: CASSVGQGAKFGEQYF. DNA of the CDR3: TGTGCCAGCAGCGTAGGGCAGGGGGCGAAGTTTGGCGAGCAGTACTTC.